What follows are 30 T cell receptor beta chains derived from one specimen sequenced in a study of cytomegalovirus exposure and HLA in healthy donors. 60 Vbeta and 13 Jbeta primers were used in PCR. The data were produced by immunoSEQ multiplex PCR, yet TCRdb's version contains in-frame clones alone and is incomplete. The sample contains about 280,000 clones, 80% to 90% of which appear only once. Specimen: PBMCs. The receptors stem from a woman aged 18 to 35 in good health and CMV-seronegative.

V and J are TRBV6-1 and TRBJ1-2, with D unresolved. Trimming took 3 bases from V and 6 from J, leaving 14 bases between them. The germline gives CDR1 MNHNS, CDR2 SASEGT. The CDR3 loop spans 14 amino acids. CDR3 protein: CASSDLSVIDGYTF. CDR3 DNA sequence: TGTGCCAGCAGTGATTTGTCGGTAATTGATGGCTACACCTTC.

The chain recombines TRBV9 with TRBJ2-2; 16 bases line up with TRBD2. Germline CDR1 is SGDLS and CDR2 is YYNGEE. The V and J ends lost 6 bases and 7 bases, in that order; junction bases with no gene match: 9. The CDR3 extends over 17 amino acids. In DNA form, the CDR3 reads TGTGCCAGCACGCGGGGACTAGCGGGGGGGCCGGGCGGGGAGCTGTTTTTT. Its translation is CASTRGLAGGPGGELFF.

The genes are TRBV6-4 and TRBJ1-6; weak D call: TRBD1 (5 bases). V was trimmed by 3 bases and J by 3 bases, leaving 6 bases between them. Germline V CDR1 and CDR2: MRHNA, SNTAGT. This CDR3 has 14 amino acids. The CDR3 region has the DNA TGTGCCAGCAGTGAAGACAGCTATAATTCACCCCTCCACTTT. Translated, it gives CASSEDSYNSPLHF.

This rearrangement joins TRBV19 to TRBJ2-1; D is ambiguous. The CDR3 is 15 amino acids. Deletions cut 5 bases from V and 0 bases from J, with 11 bases between. The germline CDR1 and CDR2 sequences are LNHDA and SQIVND (reference sequence). In DNA, the CDR3 is TGTGCCAGTAGTGTCACTGCTAGCTCCTACAATGAGCAGTTCTTC. It encodes CASSVTASSYNEQFF. Full variable domain (missing parts from reference TRBV19 and TRBJ2-1): DGGITQSPKYLFRKEGQNVTLSCEQNLNHDAMYWYRQDPGQGLRLIYYSQIVNDFQKGDIAEGYSVSREKKESFPLTVTSAQKNPTAFYLCASSVTASSYNEQFFGPGTRLTVL.

The rearrangement uses TRBV13 and TRBJ1-1; the D is unclear. V lost 5 bases to trimming and J lost 11 bases, with 15 bases between them. This CDR3 region has 12 residues. Germline-derived CDR1 and CDR2 are PRHDT and FYEKMQ (reference sequence). Written as DNA, the CDR3 is TGTGCCAGCAGCGCAGGAAGGTATGTGGCTTTCTTT. It encodes CASSAGRYVAFF.

The CDR3 DNA sequence: TGTGCCAGCAGCGCGACAGGGTCCAACTCACCCCTCCACTTT. It specifies CASSATGSNSPLHF. The chain employs TRBV9 and TRBJ1-6; 7 bases map to TRBD1. J lost 10 bases, V lost 3 bases, and 7 bases had no gene match. The CDR3 has 14 amino acids. Germline lookup yields CDR1 SGDLS and CDR2 YYNGEE.

The rearrangement links TRBV4-1 to TRBJ2-1; 7 positions match TRBD2. Germline lookup yields CDR1 MGHRA and CDR2 YSYEKL. V dropped 1 base and J dropped 6; count of bases not matched to a gene: 9. The length of the CDR3 is 16 residues. The CDR3 nucleotides are TGCGCCAGCAGCCAAGGGGGAGGGGCTAGGGCCAATGAGCAGTTCTTC. Translating gives CASSQGGGARANEQFF.

V usage is TRBV13 and J usage is TRBJ2-1; TRBD2 might be the D (6 bases). V lost 3 bases, J lost 10 bases, and 19 bases lay in between. The germline V gene encodes CDR1 PRHDT and CDR2 FYEKMQ (reference sequence). This CDR3 is built from 15 residues. CDR3 protein: CASSFGTSRPEEQFF. Here the CDR3 DNA reads TGTGCCAGCAGCTTCGGAACTAGCAGGCCTGAGGAGCAGTTCTTC.

The rearrangement uses TRBV6-5 and TRBJ1-1, with D possibly being TRBD1 (5 bases). This CDR3 is built from 14 residues. V was clipped by 2 bases and J by 1 base, with 8 bases between them. Germline V gene data show CDR1 as MNHEY and CDR2 as SVGAGI. CDR3 coding DNA: TGTGCCAGCAGTTACCGACAGACGAACACTGAAGCTTTCTTT. This sequence encodes CASSYRQTNTEAFF.

The chain uses TRBV11-2 and TRBJ2-3; the D gene is possibly TRBD2 (7 bases). V lost 2 bases and J 4 bases, leaving 16 bases between the germline ends. The CDR3 totals 16 residues. CDR1 and CDR2 (germline): SGHAT, FQNNGV. DNA of the CDR3: TGTGCCAGCAGCTTAACCGGGGGGCTTTACCCAGATACGCAGTATTTT. This gives the protein CASSLTGGLYPDTQYF.

This chain uses TRBV5-1 with TRBJ2-2; D gene ambiguous. V lost 1 base to trimming and J lost 1 base, with 11 bases between them. This CDR3 spans 16 amino acids. Germline V lookup: CDR1 SGHRS, CDR2 YFSETQ. CDR3 nucleotide sequence: TGCGCCAGCAGCTTGTCAGTTAGCCAGAACACCGGGGAGCTGTTTTTT. Amino acids: CASSLSVSQNTGELFF.

This clone was picked up one time. The gene calls are TRBV11-2 and TRBJ1-6; TRBD1 matches 9 bases. Germline-derived CDR1 and CDR2 are SGHAT and FQNNGV. V trimming: 6 bases; J trimming: 10 bases; junction bases outside the gene matches: 7. CDR3 length: 14 residues. CDR3 DNA sequence: TGTGCCAGCAGGGCACAGGGGGCGAACTCACCCCTCCACTTT. Protein: CASRAQGANSPLHF.

The rearrangement uses TRBV6-6 and TRBJ1-2, with 7 bases lining up with TRBD1. The CDR3 has 13 residues. CDR1 MNHNY and CDR2 SVGAGI come from the germline V gene (reference sequence). V dropped 4 bases and J dropped 12; count of bases not matched to a gene: 11. The DNA of the CDR3 is TGTGCCAGCAGTTCAGACTCGAGACAGGGACACACCTTC. Translation: CASSSDSRQGHTF.

The J gene is TRBJ2-7, the V gene TRBV7-2; 9 bases are shared with TRBD2. CDR1 SGHTA and CDR2 FQGNSA come from the germline V gene. The J segment lost 3 bases and the V segment lost 5 bases, leaving 5 bases of the junction unmatched. CDR3 length equals 14 residues. The CDR3 bases are TGTGCCAGCAGCGCGGGGGGGCCATTCTACGAGCAGTACTTC. The encoded protein is CASSAGGPFYEQYF.

V and J are TRBV30 and TRBJ2-3; a possible D gene is TRBD1 (6 bases). V gave up 2 bases and J gave up 5 bases, with 17 bases separating them. The V gene's germline CDR1 is GTSNPN and CDR2 SVGIG (reference sequence). The CDR3 consists of 15 residues. Here the CDR3 DNA reads TGTGCCTGGAGTCTGGGGGCTAGTCAACTAGATACGCAGTATTTT. Translation: CAWSLGASQLDTQYF.

V is TRBV9 and J is TRBJ1-5, with 7 bases that match TRBD1. Germline-derived CDR1 and CDR2 are SGDLS and YYNGEE. Trimming cost V 4 bases and J 4 bases; bases outside gene matches: 5. This CDR3 is 14 amino acids long. The CDR3 spells CASSSGQANQPQHF. The CDR3 nucleotides read TGTGCCAGCAGCTCAGGACAGGCAAATCAGCCCCAGCATTTT.

V gene TRBV5-4 combines with J gene TRBJ2-5; 11 nucleotides match TRBD1. The J call is in doubt because the DNA end fits TRBJ2-7 better. CDR1 and CDR2 (germline): SGHNT, YYREEE (reference sequence). This CDR3 region has 15 residues. The CDR3 protein is CASSFGTGGSYEQYF. The DNA of the CDR3 is TGTGCCAGCAGCTTTGGGACAGGGGGCTCCTACGAGCAGTACTTC.

This clone occurred a few times. This chain's CDR3 is CASTPGTGNYGYTF. CDR3 nucleotide sequence: TGTGCCAGTACCCCCGGGACAGGGAACTATGGCTACACCTTC. This chain connects TRBV19 to TRBJ1-2; TRBD1 matches at 9 bases. The CDR3 has 14 amino acids. The ends lost 7 bases at V and 2 bases at J; junction bases unmatched: 5. Germline loops: CDR1 LNHDA, CDR2 SQIVND (reference sequence).

V usage is TRBV6-5 and J usage is TRBJ1-1, with D possibly TRBD1 on 5 matching bases. The V and J ends lost 7 bases and 4 bases respectively, with 10 bases between them. The length of the CDR3 is 12 residues. Germline CDR1 reads MNHEY; CDR2 reads SVGAGI. The CDR3 DNA follows: TGTGCCAGCATCGCGGGGGGCACTGAAGCTTTCTTT. Protein: CASIAGGTEAFF.

The gene calls are TRBV14 and TRBJ1-1; possible D gene TRBD1, 6 bases. Trimming cost V 5 bases and J 8 bases, with 24 bases left between them. CDR1 and CDR2 from the germline V gene are SGHDN and FVKESK. This CDR3 is built from 16 residues. The CDR3 DNA follows: TGTGCCAGCAGCAAAAAAGGTCCGAACAGGGCCTGGGAAGCTTTCTTT. This codes for CASSKKGPNRAWEAFF. The variable domain in full, completed from reference TRBV14 and TRBJ1-1, reads EAGVTQFPSHSVIEKGQTVTLRCDPISGHDNLYWYRRVMGKEIKFLLHFVKESKQDESGMPNNRFLAERTGGTYSTLKVQPAELEDSGVYFCASSKKGPNRAWEAFFGQGTRLTVV.

The chain has TRBV30 and TRBJ1-5; D is undetermined. Trimming took off 1 base at V and 7 bases at J, with 14 bases between the two ends. Germline values: CDR1 GTSNPN, CDR2 SVGIG (reference sequence). The CDR3 spans 14 residues. CDR3 loop: CAWSGRGGRQPQHF. DNA for the CDR3: TGTGCCTGGAGTGGGCGGGGAGGGAGGCAGCCCCAGCATTTT.

The rearrangement links TRBV30 to TRBJ1-3, with D unresolved. Germline assignment: CDR1 GTSNPN and CDR2 SVGIG (reference sequence). V lost 0 bases, J lost 1 base, and 4 bases lay in between. This CDR3 comprises 13 residues. This CDR3 is CAWSVQSGNTIYF. The CDR3 bases are TGTGCCTGGAGTGTACAGTCTGGAAACACCATATATTTT.

This chain links TRBV30 with TRBJ1-5; D might be TRBD1 (5 bases). Per the germline V gene, CDR1 is GTSNPN and CDR2 is SVGIG (reference sequence). V was shortened by 3 bases and J by 4 bases, with 10 bases between the two germline ends. CDR3 length: 13 amino acids. The CDR3 region is CAWSRESNQPQHF. Written as DNA, the CDR3 is TGTGCCTGGAGCAGGGAATCGAATCAGCCCCAGCATTTT.

The chain uses TRBV15 and TRBJ1-2, with 8 bases matching TRBD1. Germline V gives CDR1 LNHNV, CDR2 YYDKDF (reference sequence). The CDR3 extends over 16 amino acids. V trimming: 5 bases; J trimming: 8 bases; junction bases outside the gene matches: 16. The CDR3 DNA reads as TGTGCCACCAGCCTAGTGGCAGGGGGCCCGGCGAGAGGCTACACCTTC. Amino acids: CATSLVAGGPARGYTF.

The chain uses TRBV10-3 and TRBJ1-2; no clear D. The V end lost 0 bases, the J end lost 6 bases, and 11 bases lay between the germline ends. CDR1 ENHRY and CDR2 SYGVKD come from the germline V gene. The CDR3 totals 14 residues. CDR3 sequence reads: CAISESSGFDGYTF. CDR3 DNA sequence: TGTGCCATCAGTGAGTCGTCGGGTTTCGATGGCTACACCTTC.

The V and J genes are TRBV14 and TRBJ2-2; possibly TRBD1 for D (5 bases). Per the germline V gene, CDR1 is SGHDN and CDR2 is FVKESK. With 2 bases removed from V and 4 bases from J, the gap between germline ends came to 17 bases. The CDR3 spans 17 residues. DNA of the CDR3: TGTGCCAGCAGCCAACCCCCGTCGAGCACAGGCACCGGGGAGCTGTTTTTT. It encodes CASSQPPSSTGTGELFF.

V and J are TRBV28 and TRBJ2-2; TRBD1 agrees at 8 bases. The trim removed 8 bases at V and 0 bases at J, leaving 5 bases unmatched. The germline CDR1 and CDR2 sequences are MDHEN and SYDVKM. The CDR3 has 15 residues. Written as DNA, the CDR3 is TGTGCCAGCTCCCGACAGGGGCCGAACACCGGGGAGCTGTTTTTT. The encoded protein is CASSRQGPNTGELFF.

This clone was counted once. V gene TRBV4-1 combines with J gene TRBJ1-3; the D is unclear. The CDR3 has 16 residues. Germline CDR1 and CDR2: MGHRA and YSYEKL. Trimming pared 0 bases from V and 5 bases from J, leaving 14 bases between. CDR3 bases: TGCGCCAGCAGCCAAGAGGTCCGGGGATTCAGAAACACCATATATTTT. Its protein is CASSQEVRGFRNTIYF.

The chain carries TRBV6-1 and TRBJ1-1; D is possibly TRBD1 (6 bases). The CDR3 contains 15 residues. Between the trimmed V and J ends, which lost 5 bases and 0 bases, there was a span of 13 bases. Germline-derived CDR1 and CDR2 are MNHNS and SASEGT. The DNA of the CDR3 is TGTGCCAGCAGTCTAAGGGGGGGGCTGAACACTGAAGCTTTCTTT. Its translation: CASSLRGGLNTEAFF.

In regard to this clone: Other DNA sequences in this specimen translate into the identical CDR3. This CDR3 is CATSRDRAGNTIYF. Here the CDR3 DNA reads TGTGCCACCAGCAGAGACAGGGCTGGAAACACCATATATTTT. V gene TRBV15 combines with J gene TRBJ1-3; D is possibly TRBD1 (5 bases). Germline CDR1 reads LNHNV; CDR2 reads YYDKDF (reference sequence). The CDR3 is 14 amino acids. V was pared by 0 bases and J by 2 bases, with 5 bases between.